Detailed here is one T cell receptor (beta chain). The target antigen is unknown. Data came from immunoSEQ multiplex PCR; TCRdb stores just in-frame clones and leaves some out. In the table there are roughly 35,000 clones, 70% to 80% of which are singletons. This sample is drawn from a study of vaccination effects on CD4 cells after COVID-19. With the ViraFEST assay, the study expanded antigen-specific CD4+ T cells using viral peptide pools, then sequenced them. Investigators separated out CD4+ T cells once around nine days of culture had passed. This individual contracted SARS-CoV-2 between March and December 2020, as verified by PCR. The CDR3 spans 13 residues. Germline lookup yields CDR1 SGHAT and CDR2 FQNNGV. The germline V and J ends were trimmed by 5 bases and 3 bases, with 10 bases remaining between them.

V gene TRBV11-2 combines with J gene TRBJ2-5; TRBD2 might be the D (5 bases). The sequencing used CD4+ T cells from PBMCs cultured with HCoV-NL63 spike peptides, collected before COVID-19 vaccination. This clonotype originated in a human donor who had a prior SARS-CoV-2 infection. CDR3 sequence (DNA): TGTGCCAGCAGCAGACGAGCGGAAGAGACCCAGTACTTC. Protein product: CASSRRAEETQYF.